One and the same sample provided the 15 T cell receptor beta chains below, sequenced in a study of Ad26.COV2.S vaccination and SARS-CoV-2 variants. The treatment denotes: about 20 received Ad26.COV2.S at low or high dose, single or two shots; five or six received placebo; per-sample allocation not given. Collection of the samples took place on day 63 after the first injection of vaccine or placebo. TCRdb's table, derived via immunoSEQ multiplex PCR, lists solely in-frame clones and lacks some. The data show 350,000 to 500,000 clones, with roughly 87% seen just once and around 2.6% held by the top ten. Sequenced here: peripheral blood, sampled in a trial of Ad26.COV2.S vaccine versus placebo. These receptors all come from a person aged 18-65 years who received the Ad26.COV2.S COVID-19 vaccine or a placebo.

This chain connects TRBV19 to TRBJ2-1; the D call may be TRBD1 or TRBD2 (5 bases each). The V end was cut by 7 bases, the J end by 5 bases, with 12 bases between. CDR3 size: 13 residues. Per germline, CDR1 LNHDA and CDR2 SQIVND (reference sequence). The CDR3 coding sequence is TGTGCCAGTATGTGGAGAGGGGACAATGAGCAGTTCTTC. This gives the protein CASMWRGDNEQFF.

The V gene is TRBV4-3, the J gene TRBJ2-3; D is tentatively TRBD1 or TRBD2 (5 bases each). Trimming pared 4 bases from V and 5 bases from J, leaving 16 bases between. CDR1 is LGHNA, CDR2 YSLEER, per germline. This CDR3 is 15 amino acids long. CDR3 residues: CASSPTVERGDTQYF. CDR3 DNA: TGCGCCAGCAGCCCGACCGTGGAGAGGGGAGATACGCAGTATTTT.

V is TRBV6-5 and J is TRBJ1-2; the D is unclear. This CDR3 has 14 residues. V was cut by 6 bases and J by 7 bases, with 18 bases left in between. Germline V CDR1 and CDR2: MNHEY, SVGAGI. CDR3 DNA sequence: TGTGCCAGCAGCCGAGAGCCGGCGGCGGCTGGCTACACCTTC. Translating it yields CASSREPAAAGYTF.

This clone has only a few counts. The CDR3 loop reads CASSPFRDRTEAFF. For the CDR3, the DNA is TGTGCCAGCAGTCCTTTCAGGGATCGGACTGAAGCTTTCTTT. V gene TRBV6-5 combines with J gene TRBJ1-1, with D perhaps matching TRBD1 (5 bases). V shed 5 bases and J shed 5 bases, with 15 bases lying between them. CDR1 is MNHEY and CDR2 is SVGAGI in the germline V gene. The CDR3 loop spans 14 amino acids.

The chain joins TRBV7-9 to TRBJ1-5, with D unresolved. The germline V gene has CDR1 SEHNR and CDR2 FQNEAQ (reference sequence). CDR3 length equals 12 residues. V lost 5 bases to trimming and J lost 6 bases, with 8 bases between them. The CDR3 nucleotides read TGTGCCAGCAGCAGGGAAGCTCAGCCCCAGCATTTT. It specifies CASSREAQPQHF.

This chain uses TRBV5-8 with TRBJ2-4; 7 bases match TRBD1. From germline, CDR1 is SGHTS and CDR2 YDEGEE. This CDR3 region has 17 residues. V shed 4 bases and J 7 bases; nucleotides not matched to a gene: 17. CDR3 sequence reads: CASSHSRTGLGGNIQYF. CDR3 DNA sequence: TGTGCCAGCAGCCACAGCAGGACAGGACTTGGTGGGAACATTCAGTACTTC.

The chain has TRBV18 and TRBJ1-5; no definite D call. Germline V gene lookup returns CDR1 KGHSH and CDR2 LQKENI. Trimming removed 3 bases from V and 6 bases from J, with 6 bases in between. CDR3 length equals 12 residues. For the CDR3, the DNA is TGTGCCAGCTCACCGGACGCTCAGCCCCAGCATTTT. Translating it yields CASSPDAQPQHF.

This clone was seen once. The gene calls are TRBV19 and TRBJ2-3, with D perhaps being TRBD1 or TRBD2 (5 bases each). The length of the CDR3 is 17 residues. The V and J ends lost 3 bases and 0 bases respectively, with 16 bases between them. Germline CDR1 LNHDA, CDR2 SQIVND (reference sequence). This CDR3 reads CASSITGPRKSTDTQYF. DNA for the CDR3: TGTGCCAGTAGTATTACGGGGCCGAGGAAGAGCACAGATACGCAGTATTTT.

J is TRBJ1-1 and V is TRBV3-1 (or the pseudogene TRBV3-2); weak D call: TRBD1 (6 bases). V lost 3 bases and J lost 2, with 10 bases in between. The CDR3 extends over 14 amino acids. Germline V gene lookup returns CDR1 LGHDT and CDR2 YNNKEL (reference sequence). The CDR3 bases are TGTGCCAGCAGCCAGCCGGGACATAACACTGAAGCTTTCTTT. Its translation: CASSQPGHNTEAFF.

The CDR3 loop is CASSFVGSEAFF. DNA of the CDR3: TGTGCCAGCAGTTTCGTTGGGTCTGAAGCTTTCTTT. This sequence joins TRBV28 and TRBJ1-1; D is unresolved. Trimming took off 3 bases at V and 6 bases at J, with 8 bases between the two ends. The CDR3 runs to 12 residues. Germline-derived CDR1 and CDR2 are MDHEN and SYDVKM. The full variable domain, in which reference TRBV28 and TRBJ1-1 provide the parts outside the CDR3, is DVKVTQSSRYLVKRTGEKVFLECVQDMDHENMFWYRQDPGLGLRLIYFSYDVKMKEKGDIPEGYSVSREKKERFSLILESASTNQTSMYLCASSFVGSEAFFGQGTRLTVV.

This clone has only one observation. The chain uses TRBV29-1 and TRBJ1-1, with a weak D call TRBD1 (5 bases). Trimming removed 2 bases from V and 4 bases from J, with 14 bases in between. The germline gives CDR1 SQVTM, CDR2 ANQGSEA. This CDR3 region has 14 residues. This chain's CDR3 is CSVEPIRGGTEAFF. CDR3 DNA sequence: TGCAGCGTTGAACCTATAAGGGGCGGCACTGAAGCTTTCTTT.

The V call is TRBV15, the J call TRBJ2-1, with TRBD2 matching 13 bases. J was trimmed by 6 bases and V by 4 bases; bases with no gene match: 12. Germline CDR1 and CDR2: LNHNV and YYDKDF (reference sequence). The CDR3 contains 18 residues. This chain's CDR3 is CATSMGLAGSGVGNEQFF. Written as DNA, the CDR3 is TGTGCCACCAGCATGGGACTAGCGGGGAGTGGGGTGGGCAATGAGCAGTTCTTC.

This chain links TRBV27 with TRBJ1-3; a weak D match, TRBD1 (5 bases). The CDR3 spans 16 residues. V lost 2 bases and J 0 bases, leaving 11 bases between the germline ends. Germline loops: CDR1 MNHEY, CDR2 SMNVEV (reference sequence). DNA of the CDR3: TGTGCCAGCAGTTTACAGGGCCTTCACTCTGGAAACACCATATATTTT. It yields the protein CASSLQGLHSGNTIYF.

The chain recombines TRBV7-3 with TRBJ2-2; possibly TRBD2 for D (5 bases). V was pared by 4 bases and J by 8 bases, with 14 bases between. The CDR3 consists of 14 residues. CDR1 is SGHTA, CDR2 FQGTGA, per germline. Here the CDR3 DNA reads TGTGCCAGCAGCTCGGCTACTAGGGTGGGGGAGCTGTTTTTT. Amino acids: CASSSATRVGELFF.

This chain uses TRBV18 with TRBJ1-1, with D possibly matching TRBD1 (6 bases). Germline V gene data show CDR1 as KGHSH and CDR2 as LQKENI. Trimming left V 4 bases short and J 4 bases short, with 16 bases between. The CDR3 totals 15 residues. The CDR3 region has the DNA TGTGCCAGCTCACAATCGGTAGGGGGATTCACTGAAGCTTTCTTT. Its protein product is CASSQSVGGFTEAFF.